One T cell receptor (beta chain) is described in this entry. The sample comes from a study of control samples from healthy donors and cancer patients. Clones were read by immunoSEQ multiplex PCR, and TCRdb kept only the in-frame ones, dropping some. The table includes roughly 83,000 clones, 82% detected once. This receptor was taken from a woman aged 55-69 years in good health. Sequenced input: blood.

The CDR3 bases are TGCGCCAGCAGCCAACGGCTGGGGGGGGTGTGGGCCTCTGGGGCCAACGTCCTGACTTTC. This sequence encodes CASSQRLGGVWASGANVLTF. This sequence joins TRBV4-3 and TRBJ2-6; 7 bases are shared with TRBD2. Germline CDR1 reads LGHNA; CDR2 reads YSLEER. Trimming cost V 2 bases and J 0 bases; bases outside gene matches: 13. The length of the CDR3 is 20 residues.